The next 5 T cell receptor beta chains were all read from a single sample in a study of cytomegalovirus exposure and HLA in healthy donors. Both 60 Vbeta primers and 13 Jbeta primers went into the PCR. Clones were sequenced by immunoSEQ multiplex PCR, and TCRdb holds only the in-frame ones, with some missing. The repertoire holds about 190,000 clones, with 70% to 75% as singletons. The sample consisted of PBMCs. These receptor sequences come from a man aged 30 to 45 in good health and CMV-seropositive.

This chain links TRBV11-3 with TRBJ2-3; D might be TRBD2 (6 bases). CDR1 and CDR2 (germline): SGHNT, YENEEA. The CDR3 sequence is 15 residues long. Deletions cut 3 bases from V and 0 bases from J, with 10 bases between. CDR3 DNA: TGTGCCAGCAGCTTCGGCGGGGATAGCACAGATACGCAGTATTTT. It yields the protein CASSFGGDSTDTQYF.

This chain connects TRBV4-2 to TRBJ2-5; 12 bases match TRBD2. The DNA end is more similar to TRBJ2-7, so the J call may be wrong. The CDR3 is made up of 16 amino acids. Per germline, CDR1 LGHNA and CDR2 YNFKEQ. CDR3 DNA: TGTGCCAGCAGCCAAGTCTGGACTAGCGGGACCTACGAGCAGTACTTC. Protein product: CASSQVWTSGTYEQYF.

This clone occurred a few times. The rearrangement uses TRBV27 and TRBJ1-1; D is unresolved. Germline CDR1 is MNHEY and CDR2 is SMNVEV (reference sequence). The CDR3 is 15 amino acids. Trimming took off 7 bases at V and 0 bases at J, with 15 bases between the two ends. CDR3 in DNA: TGTGCCAGCACCCCTCGGAGGAACATGAACACTGAAGCTTTCTTT. Residues: CASTPRRNMNTEAFF.

This clone came up once. This sequence joins TRBV21-1 and TRBJ2-7; the table names TRBD2, a call not compared with the DNA. TRBV21-1 is a pseudogene segment. This CDR3 has 20 residues. The CDR3 nucleotides are TGTGCCAGCAGCAATCTTAATCGGGACTACGGACTAGGGAGGTTCTACGAGCAGTACTTC. Translated: CASSNLNRDYGLGRFYEQYF.

The chain is built from TRBV18 and TRBJ1-1, with 8 bases lining up with TRBD1. The CDR3 consists of 14 residues. Unmatched junction bases numbered 3, after V lost 0 bases and J lost 6 bases. Germline assignment: CDR1 KGHSH and CDR2 LQKENI. In nucleotides, the CDR3 is TGTGCCAGCTCACCACCGGGACAGGAGGCTGAAGCTTTCTTT. Protein sequence: CASSPPGQEAEAFF.